What follows are 7 T cell receptor beta chains derived from one specimen sequenced in a study of blood T cell repertoires in COVID-19 (dated by TCRdb to 2020 to 2022). Library creation used the immunoSEQ multiplex PCR assay. TCRdb holds this immuneACCESS table with in-frame rearrangements only. Some clones are missing; in checked studies, unresolved V genes explain under half, and the rest has no known cause. A total of more than 200,000 clones appear in this sample, under 90% of them only once. More than 9% of the sample lies in the top ten. Material for sequencing was peripheral blood. Receptors originate from a woman older than 75 with COVID-19, enrolled during active disease.

As DNA, the CDR3 is TGTGCCATCAGTAAGGACAGGGGAGAATACGAGCAGTACTTC. Its protein product is CAISKDRGEYEQYF. The V call is TRBV10-3, the J call TRBJ2-7; 9 bases fit TRBD1. V lost 5 bases, J lost 4 bases, and 6 bases stayed unmatched. The CDR3 runs to 14 residues. Germline V CDR1 and CDR2: ENHRY, SYGVKD.

This clone was observed a handful of times. The chain joins TRBV5-1 to TRBJ1-3; 7 bases are a match to TRBD1. Trimming at V came to 0 bases and at J to 4 bases, leaving 13 bases not matched to a gene. CDR1 is SGHRS and CDR2 is YFSETQ in the germline V gene. The CDR3 is made up of 18 amino acids. The CDR3 loop is CASSLGLRQGLSGNTIYF. CDR3 nucleotides: TGCGCCAGCAGCTTGGGCCTCCGACAGGGTTTATCCGGAAACACCATATATTTT. Complete variable domain (other parts from reference TRBV5-1 and TRBJ1-3): KAGVTQTPRYLIKTRGQQVTLSCSPISGHRSVSWYQQTPGQGLQFLFEYFSETQRNKGNFPGRFSGRQFSNSRSEMNVSTLELGDSALYLCASSLGLRQGLSGNTIYFGEGSWLTVV.

The chain links TRBV7-2 to TRBJ1-6; D might be TRBD1 (6 bases). V dropped 5 bases and J dropped 5 bases, with 10 bases sitting between them. Germline CDR1 reads SGHTA; CDR2 reads FQGNSA. The CDR3 is 14 amino acids. The CDR3 DNA sequence: TGTGCCAGCAGCGCGGGGGGCCATAATTCACCCCTCCACTTT. Encoded protein: CASSAGGHNSPLHF.

This clone has just one count. V is TRBV2 and J is TRBJ2-1, with 11 positions matching TRBD2. The germline CDR1 and CDR2 sequences are SNHLY and FYNNEI. The CDR3 runs 15 residues. V dropped 8 bases and J dropped 4; count of bases not matched to a gene: 7. The CDR3 loop reads CASQFSGGAYNEQFF. The CDR3 region has the DNA TGTGCCAGCCAATTTAGCGGGGGGGCGTACAATGAGCAGTTCTTC.

The V gene is TRBV7-6, the J gene TRBJ2-7; weak D call: TRBD1 (6 bases). CDR3 size: 12 residues. V lost 4 bases, J lost 6 bases, and 10 bases lay in between. Germline values: CDR1 SGHVS, CDR2 FNYEAQ. As DNA, the CDR3 is TGTGCCAGCAGCTCACAGGGTGGCGAGCAGTACTTC. Its translation is CASSSQGGEQYF.

The chain couples TRBV7-6 to TRBJ1-3, with 7 positions matching TRBD1. Germline CDR1 is SGHVS and CDR2 is FNYEAQ. The CDR3 loop spans 15 amino acids. With 7 bases clipped from V and 0 bases from J, the junction kept 6 bases outside the gene matches. CDR3 loop: CASTMTGSSGNTIYF. In DNA, the CDR3 is TGTGCCAGCACCATGACAGGGAGCTCTGGAAACACCATATATTTT.

In DNA form, the CDR3 reads TGTGCCAGCAGTGCGACAGGAAAGAACACTGAAGCTTTCTTT. Amino acid sequence: CASSATGKNTEAFF. The gene calls are TRBV28 and TRBJ1-1; possible D gene TRBD1, 6 bases. V lost 5 bases and J lost 1, with 11 bases in between. This CDR3 region has 14 residues. Per germline, CDR1 MDHEN and CDR2 SYDVKM.